Sequencing of this T cell receptor (beta chain) was carried out in a study of post-analysis software for immune sequencing data (dated by TCRdb to the mid-2010s). Broadly, across the study: Disease courses on record covered relapsing-remitting, secondary progressive and progressive-relapsing multiple sclerosis, though some patients had no subtype annotation. A subset of samples was prepared in parallel using single-end sample barcoding, then pooled and co-amplified after Illumina adapter ligation. Patient repertoires were compared against ten to twelve previously published healthy control repertoires from donors aged roughly 6 to 28 years.

Germline trimming: 6 bases from V, 1 base from J; junction bases outside gene matches: 3. From the cysteine through the phenylalanine, the CDR3 covers 13 amino acids. CDR3 DNA is the only sequence kept; it has 39 bases, read in frame from the first base. CDR1 and CDR2 are drawn from the germline V gene: SQVTM, ANQGSEA. Findings and caveats that apply to the study as a whole: Compared with controls, multiple sclerosis patients had significantly lower normalized Chao1 diversity, a finding suggesting substantial peripheral T-cell clonal expansion. Strong co-clustering of samples prepared in the same batch was shown by direct clustering with F measure, prompting a batch-effect correction. Patients showed significantly higher frequencies than controls for several TRBV segments, among them TRBV5-6, TRBV5-1 and TRBV20-1. The control group was slightly older than the multiple sclerosis patient group.

Libraries came from PCR. Sequencing relied on an Illumina HiSeq 2500. To reduce PCR and sequencing biases, unique molecular identifiers were incorporated into the TCR beta cDNA libraries. Approximately 500,000 cDNA molecules were obtained per 1 to 10 million input T cells, so each molecule approximated one T cell. Patient libraries were prepared and sequenced with the same protocol used for the earlier healthy control dataset. Within a given batch, samples were prepared together, multiplexed and sequenced on the same HiSeq lane. On the study's bioinformatics: Raw barcoded reads were processed with MIGEC, discarding single-read molecular identifier groups before consensus assembly and CDR3 extraction. VDJtools was used for post-analysis of the clonotype tables, and diversity was normalized by down-sampling every dataset to the size of the smallest sample. To correct batch-related cross-sample contamination, repertoire overlap clustering matched CDR3 amino acid sequences but not nucleotide sequences. TCRdb trimmed the raw reads at Q25, called clones with MiXCR and kept productive beta chains. Rows are combined by CDR3 protein, so each entry shows the most common genes and DNA. V and J calls and clone size were set by TCRdb, not the authors. The table for this sample lists about 760,000 distinct CDR3 sequences; 30% of them were counted only once. 0.56% of the sample lies in the top ten.

This clonotype was counted at least ten times. This receptor's antigen is unknown. Base qualities were left out, and no much larger clone turns up one base away. To demonstrate the VDJtools post-analysis software, TCR beta repertoires were profiled from the peripheral blood of 10 to 15 young patients with multiple sclerosis. The multiple sclerosis patients were children and adolescents between roughly 6 and 16 years of age. This TCR was recovered from a girl aged 5 to 17 with multiple sclerosis. The V gene is TRBV29-1 and the J gene is TRBJ2-7, and TRBD2 matches 10 of the central bases. The sample consisted of blood. DNA sequence: TGCAGCGTAGGAGCGGGGGGGTCCTACGAGCAGTACTTC. Its translation is CSVGAGGSYEQYF.